This TCR beta chain derives from a study of T-cell reconstitution after alpha-beta-depleted transplantation in children (dated by TCRdb to 2016 to 2017). Notes on the research overall: The study quantitatively tracked T-cell immune reconstitution after TCRalphabeta/CD19-depleted allogeneic hematopoietic cell transplantation in children using TCR repertoire profiling.

This sample's treatment or condition label indicates: allogeneic hematopoietic cell transplantation with graft depleted of TCRalphabeta T cells and CD19 B cells. TCRalphabeta/CD19-depleted allogeneic hematopoietic cell grafts were given to the transplant recipients, all of whom were children. What the research found in general, with its limitations: Hyperexpanded clone frequencies declined over subsequent months; after one year, T-cell counts and TCRbeta diversity were mostly attributed to newly produced T cells. The apparently early alphabetaT-cell count recovery about two months after transplant was reportedly dependent on only several hundred rapidly expanded clones derived from non-depleted graft cells. In some patients, the high TCRbeta diversity seen at day 60 was put down to recipient T cells and intrathymic progenitors that had survived conditioning.

This clonotype was observed a handful of times. Its antigen specificity is not known. No much larger clone exists at a distance of one base, and base qualities are not known. Library construction relied on PCR. These reads were obtained on an Illumina HiSeq 2500. TCR library preparation used molecular barcoding, with unique molecular identifiers applied to normalize quantification of the TCRbeta repertoire. TCRdb trimmed public reads at Q25 via fastp, called clones via MiXCR and kept in-frame beta chains. Duplicate CDR3 protein sequences are folded into a single record with the most common DNA and genes. The sample table shows around 440,000 distinct CDR3 sequences, and 10% are seen once. The ten largest clones add up to 2% to 2.5% of the sample. Sequencing was performed on PBMCs, taken before TCRalphabeta/CD19-depleted stem cell transplant. This sequence was found in a child aged 2-15 years with inherited bone marrow failure, due to receive a stem cell transplant.

CDR3 sequence: CSALSFEVYHNEQFF. The DNA sequence is given as TGCAGTGCCCTGTCGTTTGAGGTCTACCACAATGAGCAGTTCTTC. This sequence uses TRBV20-1 and TRBJ2-1; there is no confident call for the D gene. The germline V gene (reference sequence) provides CDR1 DFQATT and CDR2 SNEGSKA. The junction shows trimming of 6 bases on V and 5 bases on J, plus 20 bases between the germline ends. The CDR3 spans 15 residues, from the cysteine through the phenylalanine. Only the CDR3 DNA stays, 45 bases, in frame from base 1.